These 5 T cell receptor beta chains were all obtained from the same sample, sequenced in a study of T cells expressing NK-cell markers. TCRdb re-called the 5' RACE reads and shows each CDR3 protein once, DNA omitted. The sample holds some 450,000 distinct CDR3 sequences. Material: blood T cells: a sorted CD56 or NKG2C T cell subset, CD4+ or CD8+ T cells, or bulk PBMC T cells (not recorded which). The receptors here all came from a woman between 18 and 69 years old in good health.

CDR3 sequence reads: CASRVQQNTEAFF. This chain uses TRBV27 with TRBJ1-1. Germline lookup yields CDR1 MNHEY and CDR2 SMNVEV (reference sequence). The CDR3 has 13 amino acids.

V gene TRBV20-1 combines with J gene TRBJ2-5; TCRdb calls TRBD1, which cannot be checked without DNA. Germline CDR1 reads DFQATT; CDR2 reads SNEGSKA (reference sequence). The CDR3 spans 13 residues. CDR3 residues: CSASYRGGETQYF.

The chain couples TRBV5-1 to TRBJ2-1; TCRdb gives TRBD1 as the D gene, but with no DNA this cannot be confirmed. CDR1 and CDR2 from the germline V gene are SGHRS and YFSETQ. CDR3 size: 14 residues. The CDR3 spells CASQGMSVGNEQFF.

The chain recombines TRBV9 with TRBJ1-5; TCRdb indicates TRBD1, and absent DNA this call remains unverified. The CDR3 is 16 residues long. Germline V gives CDR1 SGDLS, CDR2 YYNGEE. CDR3 amino acids: CASSEGTGTPNQPQHF. The complete variable domain, with remaining parts taken from reference TRBV9 and TRBJ1-5, reads DSGVTQTPKHLITATGQRVTLRCSPRSGDLSVYWYQQSLDQGLQFLIQYYNGEERAKGNILERFSAQQFPDLHSELNLSSLELGDSALYFCASSEGTGTPNQPQHFGDGTRLSIL.

The chain links TRBV7-2 to TRBJ2-2; TCRdb designates TRBD2, a call that cannot be tested without DNA. The germline CDR1 and CDR2 sequences are SGHTA and FQGNSA. This CDR3 comprises 17 residues. The CDR3 spells CASSLVPASGILRELFF. Combining the CDR3 with reference TRBV7-2 and TRBJ2-2 gives the whole variable domain GAGVSQSPSNKVTEKGKDVELRCDPISGHTALYWYRQSLGQGLEFLIYFQGNSAPDKSGLPSDRFSAERTGGSVSTLTIQRTQQEDSAVYLCASSLVPASGILRELFFGEGSRLTVL.